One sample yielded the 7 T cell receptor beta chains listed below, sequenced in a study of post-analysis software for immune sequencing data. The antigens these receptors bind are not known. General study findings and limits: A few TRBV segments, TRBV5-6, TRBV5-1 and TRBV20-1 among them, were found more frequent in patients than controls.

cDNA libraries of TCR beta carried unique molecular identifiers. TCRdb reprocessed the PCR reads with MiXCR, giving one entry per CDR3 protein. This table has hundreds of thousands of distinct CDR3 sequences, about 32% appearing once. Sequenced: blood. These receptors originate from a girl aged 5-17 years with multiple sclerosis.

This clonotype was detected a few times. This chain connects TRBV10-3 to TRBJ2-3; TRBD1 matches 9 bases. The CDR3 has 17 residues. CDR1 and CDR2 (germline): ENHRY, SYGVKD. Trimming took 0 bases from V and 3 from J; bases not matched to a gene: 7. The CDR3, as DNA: TGTGCCATCAGTGAGTCTAGGTTGGGACAGGGAACAGATACGCAGTATTTT. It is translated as CAISESRLGQGTDTQYF.

This chain's CDR3 is CASTTGGGASPLHF. The CDR3 DNA follows: TGCGCCAGCACTACTGGGGGAGGCGCCTCACCCCTCCACTTT. V and J are TRBV5-1 and TRBJ1-6; maybe TRBD1 (5 bases). V dropped 6 bases and J dropped 10 bases, with 17 bases sitting between them. CDR1 SGHRS and CDR2 YFSETQ come from the germline V gene. This CDR3 comprises 14 residues.

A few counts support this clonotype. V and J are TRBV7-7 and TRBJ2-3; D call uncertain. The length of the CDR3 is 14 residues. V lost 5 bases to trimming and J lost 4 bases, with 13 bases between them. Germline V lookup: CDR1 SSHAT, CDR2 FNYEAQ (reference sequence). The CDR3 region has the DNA TGTGCCAGCAGCCTCCACCCATTAGCAGATACGCAGTATTTT. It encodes CASSLHPLADTQYF.

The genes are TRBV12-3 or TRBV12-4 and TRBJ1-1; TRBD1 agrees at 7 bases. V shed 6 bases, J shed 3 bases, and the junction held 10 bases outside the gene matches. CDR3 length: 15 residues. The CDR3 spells CASSPAPQGYTEAFF. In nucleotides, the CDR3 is TGTGCCAGCAGCCCCGCCCCACAGGGGTACACTGAAGCTTTCTTT.

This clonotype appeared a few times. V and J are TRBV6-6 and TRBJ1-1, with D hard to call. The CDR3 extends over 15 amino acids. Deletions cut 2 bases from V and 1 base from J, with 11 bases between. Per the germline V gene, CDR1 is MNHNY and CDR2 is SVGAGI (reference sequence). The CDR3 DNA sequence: TGTGCCAGCAGTTACGTCCAGGTTGGGAACACTGAAGCTTTCTTT. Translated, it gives CASSYVQVGNTEAFF.

This chain's CDR3 is CASSPLGNGNTEAFF. CDR3 in DNA: TGTGCCAGCAGCCCATTGGGAAATGGGAACACTGAAGCTTTCTTT. J is TRBJ1-1 and V is TRBV3-1, with no clear D. Trimming shortened V by 4 bases and J by 1 base, and 13 bases separated the two germline ends. Germline CDR1 is LGHDT and CDR2 is YNNKEL (reference sequence). CDR3 size: 15 residues.

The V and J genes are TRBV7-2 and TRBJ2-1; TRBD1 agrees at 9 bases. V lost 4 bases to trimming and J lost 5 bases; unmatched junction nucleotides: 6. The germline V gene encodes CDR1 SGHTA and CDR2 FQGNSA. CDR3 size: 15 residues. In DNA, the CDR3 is TGTGCCAGCAGCTCCCGGACAGGGGTGCACAATGAGCAGTTCTTC. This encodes CASSSRTGVHNEQFF.